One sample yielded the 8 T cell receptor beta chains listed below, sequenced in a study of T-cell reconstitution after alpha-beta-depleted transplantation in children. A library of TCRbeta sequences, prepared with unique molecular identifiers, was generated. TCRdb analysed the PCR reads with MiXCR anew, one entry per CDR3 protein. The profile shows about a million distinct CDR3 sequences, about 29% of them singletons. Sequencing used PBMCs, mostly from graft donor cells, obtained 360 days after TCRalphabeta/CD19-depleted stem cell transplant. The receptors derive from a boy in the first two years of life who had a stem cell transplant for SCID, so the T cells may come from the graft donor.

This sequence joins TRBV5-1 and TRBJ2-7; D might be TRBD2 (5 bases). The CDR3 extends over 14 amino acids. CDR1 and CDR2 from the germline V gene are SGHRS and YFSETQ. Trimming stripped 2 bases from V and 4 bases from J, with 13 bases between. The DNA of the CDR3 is TGCGCCAGCAGCTTCGACGGGGTGAGGTACGAGCAGTACTTC. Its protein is CASSFDGVRYEQYF. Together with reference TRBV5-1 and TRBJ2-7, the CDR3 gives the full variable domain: KAGVTQTPRYLIKTRGQQVTLSCSPISGHRSVSWYQQTPGQGLQFLFEYFSETQRNKGNFPGRFSGRQFSNSRSEMNVSTLELGDSALYLCASSFDGVRYEQYFGPGTRLTVT.

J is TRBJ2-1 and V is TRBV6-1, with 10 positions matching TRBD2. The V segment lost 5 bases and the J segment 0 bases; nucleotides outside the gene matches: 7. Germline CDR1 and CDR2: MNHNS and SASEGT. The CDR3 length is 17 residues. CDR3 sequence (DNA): TGTGCCAGCAGTAGCGGACTAGCGGAAATCTCCTACAATGAGCAGTTCTTC. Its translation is CASSSGLAEISYNEQFF.

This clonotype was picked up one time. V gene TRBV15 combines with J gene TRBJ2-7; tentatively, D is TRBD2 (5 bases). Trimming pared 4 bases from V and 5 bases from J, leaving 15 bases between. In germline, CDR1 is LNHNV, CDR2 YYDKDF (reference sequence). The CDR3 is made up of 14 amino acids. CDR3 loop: CATSTAARADEQYF. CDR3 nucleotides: TGTGCCACCAGCACCGCAGCGAGGGCGGACGAGCAGTACTTC. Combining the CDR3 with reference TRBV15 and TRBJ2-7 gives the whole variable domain DAMVIQNPRYQVTQFGKPVTLSCSQTLNHNVMYWYQQKSSQAPKLLFHYYDKDFNNEADTPDNFQSRRPNTSFCFLDIRSPGLGDTAMYLCATSTAARADEQYFGPGTRLTVT.

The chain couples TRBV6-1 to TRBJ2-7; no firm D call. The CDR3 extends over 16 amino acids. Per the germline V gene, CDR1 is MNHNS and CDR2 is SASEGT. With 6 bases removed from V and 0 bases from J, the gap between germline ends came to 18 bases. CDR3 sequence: CASSAAGQSHSYEQYF. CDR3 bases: TGTGCCAGCAGCGCCGCCGGGCAGAGTCACTCCTACGAGCAGTACTTC.

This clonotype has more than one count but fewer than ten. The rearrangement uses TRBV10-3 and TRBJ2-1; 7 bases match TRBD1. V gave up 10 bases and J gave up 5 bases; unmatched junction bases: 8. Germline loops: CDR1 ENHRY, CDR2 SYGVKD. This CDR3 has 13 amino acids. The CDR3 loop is CATRQGVDNEQFF. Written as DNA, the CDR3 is TGTGCCACACGACAGGGAGTGGACAATGAGCAGTTCTTC.

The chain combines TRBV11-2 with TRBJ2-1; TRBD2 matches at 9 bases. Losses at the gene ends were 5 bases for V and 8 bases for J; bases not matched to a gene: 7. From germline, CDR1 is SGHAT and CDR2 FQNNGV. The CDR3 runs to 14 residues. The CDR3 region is CASSLLAGIHEQFF. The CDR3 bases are TGTGCCAGCAGCCTCCTAGCGGGGATTCATGAGCAGTTCTTC.

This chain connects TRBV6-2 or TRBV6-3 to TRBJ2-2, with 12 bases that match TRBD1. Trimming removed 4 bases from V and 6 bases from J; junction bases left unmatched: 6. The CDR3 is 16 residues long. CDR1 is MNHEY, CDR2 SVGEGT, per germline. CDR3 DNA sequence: TGTGCCAGCAGTTCGCCGGGACAGGGGGCATCCGGGGAGCTGTTTTTT. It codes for CASSSPGQGASGELFF.

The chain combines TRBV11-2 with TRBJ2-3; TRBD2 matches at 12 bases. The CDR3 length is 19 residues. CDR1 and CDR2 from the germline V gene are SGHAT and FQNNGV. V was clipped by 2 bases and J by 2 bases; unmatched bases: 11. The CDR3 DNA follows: TGTGCCAGCAGCTTAAGGCCGACTAGCGGGGGCCTGCTCACAGATACGCAGTATTTT. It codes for CASSLRPTSGGLLTDTQYF.